The 15 T cell receptor beta chains below were found in one sample sequenced in a study of T cell clonality in common variable immunodeficiency. Regarding the study as a whole: In common variable immunodeficiency, TCR beta chains reportedly carried fewer deletions and N-nucleotide insertions.

Their antigens remain unidentified. The assay was immunoSEQ multiplex PCR, and TCRdb's table has in-frame clones only and misses some. The specimen gives roughly 14,000 clones without singletons; the ten biggest hold under 9.5%. The sequenced sample was peripheral blood mononuclear cells. These receptor sequences come from a human donor with common variable immunodeficiency.

This clone has more than one count but fewer than ten. The CDR3 sequence is CASSLPGALGKLFF. The covered CDR3 bases are TGTGCCAGCAGCTTACCAGGCGCGTTGGGAAAA. This sequence joins TRBV7-9 and TRBJ1-4; the D is unclear. Coverage ceases 3 residues before the CDR3 finishes, and the germline J gene fills in the end. CDR3 length equals 14 residues. CDR1 is SEHNR and CDR2 is FQNEAQ in the germline V gene (reference sequence). Trimming removed 2 bases at V and 10 bases at J, with 14 bases between.

This clone was picked up many times. The read terminates 3 residues ahead of where the CDR3 ends, so the germline J gene completes it. The chain is built from TRBV19 and TRBJ2-5; D is possibly TRBD1 (5 bases). Germline CDR1 is LNHDA and CDR2 is SQIVND (reference sequence). This CDR3 has 14 amino acids. V lost 4 bases, J lost 2 bases, and 11 bases lay in between. The CDR3 DNA, read in part, is TGTGCCAGTAGTACCCAGGGCCCGCAAGAGACC. Its translation: CASSTQGPQET. The complete CDR3 protein is CASSTQGPQETQYF.

Remarks on this clone: Read data end 3 residues before the CDR3 end; the end is taken from the germline J gene. The chain combines TRBV7-9 with TRBJ2-7; TRBD2 is a possible D gene (5 bases). Trimming removed 1 base at V and 5 bases at J, with 9 bases between. Per germline, CDR1 SEHNR and CDR2 FQNEAQ (reference sequence). This CDR3 region has 13 residues. CDR3 sequence reads: CASSLGLADEQYF. The DNA read from the CDR3 is TGTGCCAGCAGCTTAGGGCTAGCAGACGAG.

This clone was detected a few times. Coverage ceases 3 residues before the CDR3 finishes, and the germline J gene fills in the end. Other DNA sequences of this sample code for an identical CDR3. The rearrangement joins TRBV19 to TRBJ2-1; 8 bases fit TRBD2. Unmatched junction bases numbered 7, after V lost 4 bases and J lost 2 bases. The CDR3 is 16 amino acids. Germline CDR1 and CDR2: LNHDA and SQIVND (reference sequence). CDR3 sequence reads: CASSRSGGRAYNEQFF. The sequenced CDR3 bases are TGTGCCAGTAGTAGAAGCGGGGGTAGGGCCTACAATGAG.

This clone has only a few counts. Read sequence stops 3 residues before the CDR3 end, and the germline J gene provides the missing end. The chain recombines TRBV18 with TRBJ1-3, with TRBD1 matching 10 bases. This CDR3 has 15 amino acids. Trimming cost V 2 bases and J 3 bases; bases outside gene matches: 1. Looked up from germline, CDR1 is KGHSH and CDR2 is LQKENI. Here the CDR3 reads CASSPRTGGGNTIYF. The part of the CDR3 DNA that was read is TGTGCCAGCTCACCAAGGACAGGGGGTGGAAACACC.

Only a few counts were recorded for this clone. The CDR3 extends 3 residues past the end of the read, so its final part is completed from the germline J gene. The chain links TRBV19 to TRBJ2-7, with TRBD1 identical over 10 bases. This CDR3 comprises 15 residues. Germline trimming cut 6 bases from V and 2 bases from J; bases unmatched to any gene: 7. Germline assignment: CDR1 LNHDA and CDR2 SQIVND (reference sequence). Partial CDR3 DNA: TGTGCCAGTAGGGACCGGGACAGGGGAACCTACGAG. Translation gives CASRDRDRGTYE. The CDR3 reads in full as CASRDRDRGTYEQYF.

This clone was seen more than once but under ten times. Incomplete CDR3 DNA: TGTGCCAGCAGGGAACGACAGGGGGCGCGAGATACG. The encoded protein is CASRERQGARDT. The full CDR3 protein reads CASRERQGARDTQYF. V is TRBV2 and J is TRBJ2-3, with TRBD1 matching over 10 bases. The read stops 3 residues short of the end of the CDR3; the missing end is completed from the germline J gene. Germline CDR1 reads SNHLY; CDR2 reads FYNNEI. Trimming at V came to 6 bases and at J to 5 bases, leaving 8 bases not matched to a gene. This CDR3 has 15 amino acids.

Concerning this clone: The CDR3 end falls 3 residues outside the read, so it is completed with the germline J gene. The chain joins TRBV6-2 or TRBV6-3 to TRBJ2-5, with D perhaps matching TRBD2 (6 bases). Germline CDR1 and CDR2: MNHEY and SVGEGT. The CDR3 has 15 amino acids. Trimming pared 0 bases from V and 5 bases from J, leaving 13 bases between. The CDR3 DNA, read in part, is TGTGCCAGCAGTTACTCAGGACTAAAGGTGGAGACC. It is translated as CASSYSGLKVET. The entire CDR3 protein is CASSYSGLKVETQYF.

As concerns this clone: The read halts 3 residues ahead of the CDR3 end, with the missing end drawn from the germline J gene. The genes are TRBV7-2 and TRBJ2-7; a weak D match, TRBD2 (6 bases). Germline V gives CDR1 SGHTA, CDR2 FQGNSA. CDR3 size: 14 residues. V was clipped by 1 base and J by 3 bases, with 10 bases between them. Here the CDR3 reads CASSLVLAGYEQYF. CDR3 DNA (partial): TGTGCCAGCAGCTTAGTACTAGCAGGCTACGAG.

Of note for this clone: The CDR3 end falls 3 residues outside the read, so it is completed with the germline J gene. The rearrangement joins TRBV18 to TRBJ2-1; a weak D match, TRBD2 (5 bases). Germline CDR1 reads KGHSH; CDR2 reads LQKENI. The V end lost 3 bases, the J end lost 1 base, and 13 bases lay between the germline ends. This CDR3 region has 16 residues. This CDR3 reads CASSPSLAGSYNEQFF. CDR3 bases read: TGTGCCAGCTCACCTAGCCTGGCGGGTTCCTACAATGAG. Full variable domain (rest looked up from reference TRBV18 and TRBJ2-1): NAGVMQNPRHLVRRRGQEARLRCSPMKGHSHVYWYRQLPEEGLKFMVYLQKENIIDESGMPKERFSAEFPKEGPSILRIQQVVRGDSAAYFCASSPSLAGSYNEQFFGPGTRLTVL.

This clone was counted only a few times. The observed sequence ends 3 residues before the CDR3 terminus, with the missing tail filled in from the germline J gene. The chain carries TRBV20-1 and TRBJ2-7; D is unclear. This CDR3 has 12 amino acids. V was clipped by 6 bases and J by 0 bases, with 9 bases between them. Germline V gene data show CDR1 as DFQATT and CDR2 as SNEGSKA (reference sequence). CDR3 residues: CSADTSSYEQYF. CDR3 DNA (partial): TGCAGTGCAGACACAAGCTCCTACGAG.

About this clone itself: The CDR3 extends 3 residues past the end of the read, so its final part is completed from the germline J gene. The rearrangement uses TRBV18 and TRBJ2-5, with a possible D match to TRBD2 (5 bases). The germline V gene encodes CDR1 KGHSH and CDR2 LQKENI. CDR3 length equals 16 residues. V lost 0 bases and J lost 2, with 13 bases in between. The covered CDR3 bases are TGTGCCAGCTCACCACCCCAGGAGGCTTCACAAGAGACC. Its protein is CASSPPQEASQET. The entire CDR3 protein reads CASSPPQEASQETQYF. Filled out from reference TRBV18 and TRBJ2-5, the complete variable domain reads NAGVMQNPRHLVRRRGQEARLRCSPMKGHSHVYWYRQLPEEGLKFMVYLQKENIIDESGMPKERFSAEFPKEGPSILRIQQVVRGDSAAYFCASSPPQEASQETQYFGPGTRLLVL.

Of note for this clone: Read data end 3 residues before the CDR3 end; the end is taken from the germline J gene. This chain joins TRBV6-2 or TRBV6-3 and TRBJ2-1; TRBD2 matches at 13 bases. CDR3 length: 15 amino acids. Germline lookup yields CDR1 MNHEY and CDR2 SVGEGT. V was clipped by 7 bases and J by 7 bases; unmatched bases: 7. The CDR3 reads CASTILAGGLNEQFF. The DNA read from the CDR3 is TGTGCCAGCACCATACTAGCGGGGGGGCTGAATGAG.

As for this clone: The CDR3 extends 3 residues past the end of the read, so its final part is completed from the germline J gene. V gene TRBV7-2 combines with J gene TRBJ2-7; no firm D call. Deletions cut 0 bases from V and 2 bases from J, with 8 bases between. Per germline, CDR1 SGHTA and CDR2 FQGNSA. This CDR3 is 14 amino acids long. The CDR3 here is CASSLAGPAYEQYF. The part of the CDR3 DNA that was read is TGTGCCAGCAGCTTAGCGGGCCCCGCCTACGAG.

This clone was seen at least ten times. The read falls 3 residues short of the CDR3 end, and the missing part is taken from the germline J gene. The J gene is TRBJ2-2, the V gene TRBV5-1; D perhaps matches TRBD1 (6 bases). Looked up from germline, CDR1 is SGHRS and CDR2 is YFSETQ. The CDR3 has 13 amino acids. V was clipped by 7 bases and J by 5 bases, with 12 bases between them. The CDR3 loop is CASEGTQTGELFF. The part of the CDR3 DNA that was read is TGCGCCAGCGAAGGGACACAGACCGGGGAG. The full variable domain, with the rest looked up from reference TRBV5-1 and TRBJ2-2, is KAGVTQTPRYLIKTRGQQVTLSCSPISGHRSVSWYQQTPGQGLQFLFEYFSETQRNKGNFPGRFSGRQFSNSRSEMNVSTLELGDSALYLCASEGTQTGELFFGEGSRLTVL.